The 25 T cell receptor beta chains below come from one sample, sequenced in a study of CD8 T cells in ankylosing spondylitis. From the 5' RACE reads, TCRdb called clonotypes with MiXCR, one entry per CDR3 protein. Among about 24,000 distinct CDR3 sequences listed, about a sixth were seen once. The sample consisted of blood. These TCRs come from a male donor with ankylosing spondylitis or in good health (not recorded which).

The chain employs TRBV6-2 or TRBV6-3 and TRBJ2-1; no definite D call. CDR3 length: 16 amino acids. V lost 2 bases to trimming and J lost 0 bases, with 11 bases between them. Germline V lookup: CDR1 MNHEY, CDR2 SVGEGT. DNA of the CDR3: TGTGCCAGCAGTTACGCGGTCGGAGTCTCCTACAATGAGCAGTTCTTC. This encodes CASSYAVGVSYNEQFF.

Comments on this clonotype: A much more abundant neighbour one base away suggests this may be a read error. This chain uses TRBV9 with TRBJ1-4; no definite D call. Germline lookup yields CDR1 SGDLS and CDR2 YYNGEE. CDR3 length: 14 residues. CDR3 residues: CASSVNSQNEKLLF. As DNA, the CDR3 is TGTGCCAGCAGCGTAAACAGCCAAAATGAAAAACTGCTTTTT.

The V gene is TRBV24-1, the J gene TRBJ2-4; 9 positions agree with TRBD2. CDR3 length equals 18 residues. CDR1 and CDR2 from the germline V gene are KGHDR and SFDVKD. V lost 4 bases and J lost 0; bases outside the gene matches: 9. The DNA of the CDR3 is TGTGCCACCAGTGAAAAGACTAGCGGAAACCTAGCCAAAAACATTCAGTACTTC. Residues: CATSEKTSGNLAKNIQYF.

The chain couples TRBV7-3 to TRBJ1-1, with D perhaps matching TRBD1 (5 bases). The CDR3 loop spans 13 amino acids. CDR1 and CDR2 from the germline V gene are SGHTA and FQGTGA. Between the trimmed V and J ends, which lost 6 bases and 7 bases, there was a span of 15 bases. The CDR3 sequence: CASSRISGDEAFF. DNA for the CDR3: TGTGCCAGCAGTCGCATCTCGGGGGATGAAGCTTTCTTT.

This clonotype came up many times. The V and J genes are TRBV5-1 and TRBJ1-1; TRBD1 aligns across 7 bases. CDR1 SGHRS and CDR2 YFSETQ come from the germline V gene. This CDR3 is 15 amino acids long. The junction had 11 bases not matched to a gene; V was cut back by 4 bases and J by 5 bases. CDR3 DNA: TGCGCCAGCAGCACCCACAGGGGAAGTAGGACTGAAGCTTTCTTT. It is translated as CASSTHRGSRTEAFF.

This clonotype was detected only a few times. The chain links TRBV6-4 to TRBJ1-2; 10 nucleotides line up with TRBD1. V shed 6 bases, J shed 7 bases, and the junction held 8 bases outside the gene matches. The CDR3 runs 14 residues. CDR1 is MRHNA, CDR2 SNTAGT, per germline. The CDR3 DNA reads as TGTGCCAGCAGGACCCGGACAGGGGGTGGTGGCTACACCTTC. This gives the protein CASRTRTGGGGYTF.

This clonotype was counted many times. The V gene is TRBV10-3, the J gene TRBJ2-3, with 11 bases matching TRBD2. Per germline, CDR1 ENHRY and CDR2 SYGVKD. J lost 4 bases, V lost 0 bases, and 6 bases had no gene match. The CDR3 spans 17 residues. CDR3 DNA sequence: TGTGCCATCAGTGAGTCCGGTAGCGGGGGGGCCGCAGATACGCAGTATTTT. This sequence encodes CAISESGSGGAADTQYF.

The chain joins TRBV20-1 to TRBJ1-1; 7 nucleotides line up with TRBD1. Trimming took 6 bases from V and 5 from J; bases not matched to a gene: 9. CDR3 length: 13 amino acids. The germline gives CDR1 DFQATT, CDR2 SNEGSKA (reference sequence). This chain's CDR3 is CSAGYRGSTEAFF. The CDR3 nucleotides read TGCAGTGCCGGATACAGGGGCAGTACTGAAGCTTTCTTT.

This clonotype was detected only a few times. In nucleotides, the CDR3 is TGTGCCAGCAGCTTAGACCCCAGATCACCCCTCCACTTT. Amino acid sequence: CASSLDPRSPLHF. The chain links TRBV7-3 to TRBJ1-6; D unclear. Germline V gene lookup returns CDR1 SGHTA and CDR2 FQGTGA. CDR3 length: 13 residues. V was clipped by 2 bases and J by 10 bases, with 9 bases between them.

This clonotype occurred many times. The rearrangement joins TRBV5-1 to TRBJ2-3; D is possibly TRBD2 (6 bases). V lost 4 bases, J lost 5 bases, and 20 bases lay in between. In germline, CDR1 is SGHRS, CDR2 YFSETQ. CDR3 length: 16 residues. CDR3 nucleotides: TGCGCCAGCAGCCGCGGGACTCCTAAAGGTGAAGATACGCAGTATTTT. This translates into CASSRGTPKGEDTQYF.

The rearrangement links TRBV28 to TRBJ1-1; maybe TRBD1 (6 bases). The CDR3 covers 12 residues. The V and J ends lost 6 bases and 10 bases respectively, with 15 bases between them. Germline lookup yields CDR1 MDHEN and CDR2 SYDVKM. The CDR3 region is CASRPEGGRAFF. The CDR3 DNA reads TGTGCCAGCAGGCCGGAAGGGGGGCGAGCTTTCTTT.

This clonotype was observed a handful of times. V usage is TRBV6-5 and J usage is TRBJ2-2; D possibly uses TRBD1 or TRBD2 (5 bases each). This CDR3 comprises 11 residues. Trimming took off 6 bases at V and 6 bases at J, with 5 bases between the two ends. Germline lookup yields CDR1 MNHEY and CDR2 SVGAGI. CDR3 coding DNA: TGTGCCAGCAGGGGGGCCGGGGAGCTGTTTTTT. It specifies CASRGAGELFF.

This clonotype ranks as medium-sized. J is TRBJ1-4 and V is TRBV7-9; no firm D call. Trimming removed 1 base from V and 7 bases from J, with 16 bases in between. Germline V gene sequence: CDR1 SEHNR, CDR2 FQNEAQ (reference sequence). CDR3 size: 16 residues. The CDR3 loop reads CASSLGTGPRREKLFF. The CDR3 region has the DNA TGTGCCAGCAGCTTAGGGACCGGGCCCCGGCGTGAAAAACTGTTTTTT.

The sample holds many counts of this clonotype. The gene calls are TRBV20-1 and TRBJ2-3; D is possibly TRBD2 (5 bases). Germline CDR1 is DFQATT and CDR2 is SNEGSKA (reference sequence). The V gene lost 0 bases and the J gene lost 0 bases, with 7 bases spanning the gap. This CDR3 spans 14 amino acids. This CDR3 reads CSARERRSTDTQYF. The CDR3 nucleotides are TGCAGTGCTAGAGAGCGGAGGAGCACAGATACGCAGTATTTT.

This clonotype has more than one count but fewer than ten. This chain links TRBV29-1 with TRBJ2-2; D is possibly TRBD1 (5 bases). The germline V gene encodes CDR1 SQVTM and CDR2 ANQGSEA. V lost 2 bases to trimming and J lost 6 bases, with 7 bases between them. The CDR3 spans 12 residues. The CDR3 sequence: CSVEMTAGELFF. In DNA form, the CDR3 reads TGCAGCGTTGAAATGACAGCCGGGGAGCTGTTTTTT.

In this sample, this clonotype is medium-sized. The CDR3 region has the DNA TGTGCCAGCAGCTTACCGAACACCGGGGAGCTGTTTTTT. Its translation is CASSLPNTGELFF. The genes are TRBV7-3 and TRBJ2-2; D is unclear. Germline V gene data show CDR1 as SGHTA and CDR2 as FQGTGA. There are 13 residues in the CDR3. With 2 bases removed from V and 0 bases from J, the gap between germline ends came to 1 base.

The rearrangement joins TRBV20-1 to TRBJ2-7; D may be TRBD1 (5 bases). Germline V gives CDR1 DFQATT, CDR2 SNEGSKA (reference sequence). The CDR3 is 16 residues long. V lost 1 base to trimming and J lost 2 bases, with 18 bases between them. Here the CDR3 reads CSARAYSDTTPYEQYV. DNA for the CDR3: TGCAGTGCTAGAGCCTACTCGGACACCACCCCCTACGAGCAGTACGTC.

The sample holds many counts of this clonotype. The chain joins TRBV28 to TRBJ2-4; 7 positions agree with TRBD2. Trimming at V came to 4 bases and at J to 2 bases, leaving 8 bases not matched to a gene. This CDR3 region has 16 residues. CDR1 and CDR2 (germline): MDHEN, SYDVKM. The CDR3 sequence is CASSSIGEGTKNIQYF. Here the CDR3 DNA reads TGTGCCAGCAGTTCCATTGGGGAGGGGACCAAAAACATTCAGTACTTC. The complete variable domain, with remaining parts taken from reference TRBV28 and TRBJ2-4, reads DVKVTQSSRYLVKRTGEKVFLECVQDMDHENMFWYRQDPGLGLRLIYFSYDVKMKEKGDIPEGYSVSREKKERFSLILESASTNQTSMYLCASSSIGEGTKNIQYFGAGTRLSVL.

The J gene is TRBJ2-1, the V gene TRBV29-1; 8 bases line up with TRBD2. The length of the CDR3 is 11 residues. The germline CDR1 and CDR2 sequences are SQVTM and ANQGSEA. Trimming removed 0 bases from V and 16 bases from J; junction bases left unmatched: 5. Written as DNA, the CDR3 is TGCAGCGTTGAAGACCGGGAGGGACGATTCTTC. Amino acids: CSVEDREGRFF.

V and J are TRBV29-1 and TRBJ1-4; TRBD1 matches 7 bases. Trimming took 4 bases from V and 7 from J; bases not matched to a gene: 6. The CDR3 loop spans 13 amino acids. Germline V lookup: CDR1 SQVTM, CDR2 ANQGSEA. The CDR3 spells CSVADRVGEKLFF. CDR3 in DNA: TGCAGCGTTGCAGACAGGGTCGGTGAAAAACTGTTTTTT.

This clonotype showed up many times. One junction end disagrees with the germline gene, perhaps due to a read error. V gene TRBV12-3 or TRBV12-4 combines with J gene TRBJ1-2; D not resolved. There are 12 residues in the CDR3. This CDR3 reads CASSLTNYGYTF. The CDR3 DNA reads as TGTGCCAGCAGTCTAACTAACTATGGCTACACTTTC.

This clonotype was seen ten or more times. Here the CDR3 DNA reads TGTGCCACCAGCAGAGCCTCTGGAGGGAACACCATATATTTT. Its translation: CATSRASGGNTIYF. The V call is TRBV15, the J call TRBJ1-3; no definite D call. Germline assignment: CDR1 LNHNV and CDR2 YYDKDF (reference sequence). CDR3 length: 14 residues. V lost 1 base and J 7 bases, leaving 11 bases between the germline ends.

The chain employs TRBV7-3 and TRBJ2-3; 7 bases are a match to TRBD1. The ends lost 6 bases at V and 5 bases at J; junction bases unmatched: 17. The CDR3 extends over 17 amino acids. From germline, CDR1 is SGHTA and CDR2 FQGTGA. The CDR3 nucleotides are TGTGCCAGCAGTTATGGTTTAAGGGGGCGCCCCGGAGATACGCAGTATTTT. The encoded protein is CASSYGLRGRPGDTQYF.

CDR3 sequence: CASSVGQGSGEQYV. The CDR3 nucleotides are TGCGCCAGCAGTGTCGGACAGGGGAGTGGTGAGCAGTACGTC. The rearrangement links TRBV5-1 to TRBJ2-7, with TRBD1 matching 9 bases. CDR1 and CDR2 (germline): SGHRS, YFSETQ. The ends lost 5 bases at V and 7 bases at J; junction bases unmatched: 10. The CDR3 has 14 residues.

This clonotype appeared many times. The DNA is omitted, as the CDR3 cannot be located on it reliably, and the CDR3 follows TCRdb's listing. The chain links TRBV12-3 or TRBV12-4 to TRBJ1-2; the DNA was not compared with TRBD1, the D call given in the table. Counting both end residues, the CDR3 totals 14 amino acids. The CDR3 region is CASSTSSGGDGYTF.